The 12 T cell receptor beta chains below come from one sample, sequenced in a study of CD8+CD57+ T cells in acquired aplastic anemia. It was genomic DNA that served as the template for profiling TCR beta VDJ and CDR3. MiXCR, applied by TCRdb to the reads, yields one record per CDR3 protein. The sample comprises around 42,000 distinct CDR3 sequences, under 80% of which are singletons, and 59% rests with the top ten. Patients selected for sequencing had displayed CD8+CD57+ cell expansion by flow cytometry. Sequencing input: sorted CD4+, CD8+, or CD8+CD57+ T cells (not recorded which) from PBMCs. The origin of the receptors is a human donor with aplastic anemia.

The chain is built from TRBV2 and TRBJ2-7; D remains ambiguous. The V end was cut by 0 bases, the J end by 2 bases, with 11 bases between. The CDR3 totals 15 residues. Germline CDR1 SNHLY, CDR2 FYNNEI. This CDR3 reads CASSEALYGPYEQYF. The CDR3, as DNA: TGTGCCAGCAGTGAAGCGCTGTATGGCCCCTACGAGCAGTACTTC.

This rearrangement joins TRBV20-1 to TRBJ2-7; D perhaps matches TRBD1 (5 bases). The germline CDR1 and CDR2 sequences are DFQATT and SNEGSKA (reference sequence). V gave up 3 bases and J gave up 3 bases, with 12 bases separating them. The length of the CDR3 is 13 residues. CDR3 residues: CSARAGLSYEQYF. CDR3 DNA sequence: TGCAGTGCTAGGGCAGGGTTAAGCTACGAGCAGTACTTC.

This clonotype was recorded many times. This rearrangement joins TRBV4-2 to TRBJ1-3, with 10 nucleotides matching TRBD1. The CDR3 contains 15 residues. Per the germline V gene, CDR1 is LGHNA and CDR2 is YNFKEQ. The V segment lost 5 bases and the J segment 4 bases; nucleotides outside the gene matches: 5. CDR3 loop: CASSDRDRGGNTIYF. The CDR3 coding sequence is TGTGCCAGCAGCGATCGGGACAGGGGAGGAAACACCATATATTTT.

This clonotype was counted ten times or more. V and J are TRBV29-1 and TRBJ2-5; possible D gene TRBD1, 6 bases. Trimming stripped 5 bases from V and 4 bases from J, with 8 bases between. Germline lookup yields CDR1 SQVTM and CDR2 ANQGSEA. There are 11 residues in the CDR3. The CDR3 region is CSVRGGETQYF. The CDR3 DNA reads TGCAGCGTTAGAGGGGGAGAGACCCAGTACTTC.

The sample holds one count of this clonotype. CDR3 amino acids: CASSVVDSPINEKLFF. The CDR3 coding sequence is TGTGCCAGCAGCGTAGTGGACTCACCGATTAATGAAAAACTGTTTTTT. The V gene is TRBV9, the J gene TRBJ1-4, with D uncertain. This CDR3 is built from 16 residues. CDR1 and CDR2 (germline): SGDLS, YYNGEE. V gave up 0 bases and J gave up 4 bases, with 13 bases separating them.

This clonotype was seen at least ten times. The chain is built from TRBV9 and TRBJ1-4, with TRBD1 matching 7 bases. Losses at the gene ends were 2 bases for V and 4 bases for J; bases not matched to a gene: 5. Looked up from germline, CDR1 is SGDLS and CDR2 is YYNGEE. CDR3 length: 15 residues. The CDR3 spells CASSVTGQINEKLFF. The DNA for the CDR3 is TGTGCCAGCAGCGTGACGGGACAGATTAATGAAAAACTGTTTTTT.

Comments on this clonotype: Mismatch with germline at one junction end may stem from a read error. V usage is TRBV7-7 and J usage is TRBJ2-1; 9 bases are shared with TRBD2. The CDR3 runs to 15 residues. The germline V gene has CDR1 SSHAT and CDR2 FNYEAQ (reference sequence). The CDR3 DNA reads TGTGCTAGCAGCTTATTAGCGGGGGCTGGGGGTGAGCAGTTCTTC. Translating it yields CASSLLAGAGGEQFF.

The chain uses TRBV3-1 and TRBJ2-1; 9 bases align to TRBD2. Germline V gives CDR1 LGHDT, CDR2 YNNKEL (reference sequence). The ends lost 4 bases at V and 4 bases at J; junction bases unmatched: 8. The CDR3 is 16 residues long. CDR3 DNA sequence: TGTGCCAGCAGCCCCCGACTAGCGGATAAATACAATGAGCAGTTCTTC. Residues: CASSPRLADKYNEQFF.

The chain carries TRBV12-3 or TRBV12-4 and TRBJ2-7, with TRBD1 identical over 7 bases. There are 13 residues in the CDR3. Losses at the gene ends were 3 bases for V and 4 bases for J; bases not matched to a gene: 3. The CDR3 DNA sequence: TGTGCCAGCAGTTTTGGCAGGGGGTACGAGCAGTACTTC. Translating it yields CASSFGRGYEQYF.

The sample holds many counts of this clonotype. The chain employs TRBV6-1 and TRBJ1-1; possibly TRBD1 for D (6 bases). This CDR3 is built from 16 residues. Germline loops: CDR1 MNHNS, CDR2 SASEGT. With 2 bases removed from V and 1 base from J, the gap between germline ends came to 14 bases. For the CDR3, the DNA is TGTGCCAGCAGTGAAAGAGCAGGGGATGGGAACACTGAAGCTTTCTTT. This codes for CASSERAGDGNTEAFF.

V usage is TRBV10-3 and J usage is TRBJ2-2; D is possibly TRBD2 (5 bases). Trimming took 2 bases from V and 10 from J, leaving 11 bases between them. In germline, CDR1 is ENHRY, CDR2 SYGVKD. The CDR3 length is 13 residues. The CDR3: CAISERRGEELFF. DNA of the CDR3: TGTGCCATCAGTGAGCGTCGGGGTGAGGAGCTGTTTTTT.

This clonotype came up many times. This chain uses TRBV10-3 with TRBJ1-5, with 7 bases matching TRBD1. Germline V lookup: CDR1 ENHRY, CDR2 SYGVKD. Trimming cost V 11 bases and J 3 bases; bases outside gene matches: 7. The CDR3 totals 13 residues. CDR3 bases: TGTGCCGCCCAGACAGGGCTCAATCAGCCCCAGCATTTT. It encodes CAAQTGLNQPQHF.